The next 7 T cell receptor beta chains were all read from a single sample in a study of regulatory T cells in long-lasting Graves disease. Time point of the sample: newly diagnosed GD, antithyroid drugs for less than 3 months. PBMCs were the source of the RNA used for TCR sequencing. According to the study, TCR beta libraries were built with iRepertoire HTBI primers and CDR3-region Arm-PCR. Each CDR3 protein gets one entry after TCRdb re-called the multiplex PCR reads with MiXCR. The sample includes around 250,000 distinct CDR3 sequences, about 20% seen only once; the top ten take 14%. A further study also used this sample, focusing on T cells in Graves' hyperthyroidism and ophthalmopathy.

Sequences were derived from peripheral blood mononuclear cells (PBMCs), sampled at new diagnosis, from a patient treated with antithyroid drugs. The receptors come from a woman aged 25-40 years with Graves disease.

This clonotype was detected ten times or more. CDR3 coding DNA: TGCAGTGCTAGTGAAACAGGGAGGAAGAATGAAAAACTGTTTTTT. Translation gives CSASETGRKNEKLFF. The V call is TRBV20-1, the J call TRBJ1-4; D is possibly TRBD1 (6 bases). V was shortened by 3 bases and J by 5 bases, with 16 bases between the two germline ends. CDR1 is DFQATT, CDR2 SNEGSKA, per germline (reference sequence). The CDR3 is 15 residues long.

This clonotype was counted ten times or more. The chain combines TRBV20-1 with TRBJ2-1, with 7 bases lining up with TRBD1. This CDR3 is 13 amino acids long. Germline trimming cut 0 bases from V and 4 bases from J; bases unmatched to any gene: 0. Germline loops: CDR1 DFQATT, CDR2 SNEGSKA (reference sequence). CDR3 sequence reads: CSAREDRYNEQFF. Written as DNA, the CDR3 is TGCAGTGCTAGAGAGGACAGGTACAATGAGCAGTTCTTC.

There are many counts of this clonotype. V gene TRBV2 combines with J gene TRBJ1-4, with TRBD1 matching 7 bases. The V segment lost 7 bases and the J segment 8 bases; nucleotides outside the gene matches: 13. The CDR3 runs 15 residues. Germline V lookup: CDR1 SNHLY, CDR2 FYNNEI. CDR3 sequence reads: CASNGRQGGEEKLFF. The CDR3 nucleotides read TGTGCCAGCAACGGAAGACAGGGTGGGGAGGAAAAACTGTTTTTT.

This clonotype came up many times. The chain's CDR3 is CASSFRGTWETQYF. For the CDR3, the DNA is TGTGCCAGCAGTTTCAGGGGGACATGGGAGACCCAGTACTTC. The gene calls are TRBV27 and TRBJ2-5; 7 bases are shared with TRBD1. The germline V gene encodes CDR1 MNHEY and CDR2 SMNVEV (reference sequence). The junction had 6 bases not matched to a gene; V was cut back by 3 bases and J by 5 bases. This CDR3 has 14 residues.

V usage is TRBV7-9 and J usage is TRBJ1-2, with TRBD1 as a possible D gene (6 bases). Trimming took off 6 bases at V and 2 bases at J, with 16 bases between the two ends. Per germline, CDR1 SEHNR and CDR2 FQNEAQ (reference sequence). The CDR3 contains 15 residues. CDR3 region: CASRPTQGTNYGYTF. The CDR3 bases are TGTGCCAGCAGACCAACTCAGGGGACCAACTATGGCTACACCTTC.

A few counts support this clonotype. In this CDR3 the conserved last residue, phenylalanine or tryptophan, is missing, so a read error is likely. This chain links TRBV24-1 with TRBJ1-2; D is uncertain. Per the germline V gene, CDR1 is KGHDR and CDR2 is SFDVKD. Between the trimmed V and J ends, which lost 4 bases and 4 bases, there was a span of 6 bases. This CDR3 is built from 12 residues. CDR3 DNA sequence: TGTGCCACCAGTGACCCGGCCTATGGCTACACCCTC. Encoded protein: CATSDPAYGYTL.

Ten or more counts support this clonotype. The gene calls are TRBV12-3 or TRBV12-4 and TRBJ1-1; unclear D gene. The V gene lost 5 bases and the J gene lost 1 base, with 8 bases spanning the gap. CDR3 length: 13 residues. The CDR3 bases are TGTGCCAGCAGTCTACACGAGAACACTGAAGCTTTCTTT. Its protein product is CASSLHENTEAFF.